This is a list of T cell receptor beta chains from one sample in a study of blood T cell repertoires in COVID-19. The table came from immunoSEQ multiplex PCR; TCRdb's copy has only in-frame clones and leaves some out. The table has 55,000 to 75,000 clones, roughly 81% seen once. The sequenced material came from peripheral blood. The receptors stem from a human donor in a cohort sampled during active COVID-19. CDR3s include the opening cysteine and the closing phenylalanine or tryptophan. D genes are given only for firm matches. Part of the rows lack a size; the others show once, few, many or a class for expanded clones.

>TRBD1|few|TRBJ1-5|TRBV19
TGTGCCAGTAGTAAACAGGGGGCGCGGAATCCATCCCAGCATTTT
CASSKQGARNPSQHF
>.|.|TRBJ2-3|TRBV18
TGTGCCAGCTCAACTCAGACTAGGACAGATACGCAGTATTTT
CASSTQTRTDTQYF
>.|few|TRBJ1-6|TRBV5-1
TGCGCCAGCAGCTTGGGGGACACTAATTCACCCCTCCACTTT
CASSLGDTNSPLHF
>TRBD1|.|TRBJ1-3|TRBV7-2
TGTGCCAGCACCCCACAGGGGGCAGGAAACACCATATATTTT
CASTPQGAGNTIYF
>.|.|TRBJ1-2|TRBV6-5
TGTGCCAGCAGCTTGACTGAGAACTATGGCTACACCTTC
CASSLTENYGYTF
>.|.|TRBJ1-5|TRBV2
TGTGCCAGCACCGGCAGGGGCAGTCAGCCCCAGCATTTT
CASTGRGSQPQHF
>TRBD2|.|TRBJ2-3|TRBV11-2
TGTGCCAGCAGCTTGGTAGGCGGGGGGTCCACAGATACGCAGTATTTT
CASSLVGGGSTDTQYF
>TRBD2|once|TRBJ2-1|TRBV7-6
TGTGCCAGCAGCTTAGCGTGGGGGACTACCTACAATGAGCAGTTCTTC
CASSLAWGTTYNEQFF
>.|.|TRBJ2-3|TRBV18
TGTGCCAGCTCACTGCCCGGGTTCCGACGGGAAGATACGCAGTATTTT
CASSLPGFRREDTQYF
>TRBD2|.|TRBJ2-5|TRBV28
TGTGCCAGCACGGCGCTCATTGGGGAGGGGGAGACCCAGTACTTC
CASTALIGEGETQYF
>.|.|TRBJ2-7|TRBV27
TGTGCCAGCAGTCCCGGGGGCTACGAGCAGTACTTC
CASSPGGYEQYF
>TRBD2|.|TRBJ2-3|TRBV6-6
TGTGCCAGCACCTTTGGACTAGCGGTCACAGATACGCAGTATTTT
CASTFGLAVTDTQYF
>.|.|TRBJ2-5|TRBV19
TGTGCCAGTAGTATAGGCGACTTCCAAGAGACCCAGTACTTC
CASSIGDFQETQYF
>.|.|TRBJ1-3|TRBV6-5
TGTGCCAGCCCAGTCCCAATCAGCTCTGGAAACACCATATATTTT
CASPVPISSGNTIYF